These T cell receptor beta chains were read from a single sample in a study of cytomegalovirus exposure and HLA in healthy donors. TCRdb's copy holds only in-frame clones and misses some; the assay was immunoSEQ multiplex PCR. The sample records 100,000 to 150,000 clones, under 85% being singletons. The sample taken for sequencing was PBMCs. The receptors shown here come from a male donor in good health and CMV-seropositive. CDR3s include the opening cysteine and the closing phenylalanine or tryptophan. A D gene is named only where the DNA matches it firmly. For some rows the clone size is stated as once, few or many, or as a class when expanded; others skip it.

D gene: .; J gene: TRBJ1-1; V gene: TRBV7-9; clone size: .; CDR3 DNA: TGTGCCAGCAGCTTAGCGGGGGCGCGCACTGAAGCTTTCTTT; CDR3 protein: CASSLAGARTEAFF
D gene: TRBD1; J gene: TRBJ1-6; V gene: TRBV30; clone size: .; CDR3 DNA: TGTGCCTGGAGTGCGGGACAGGCGGCACCCCTCCACTTT; CDR3 protein: CAWSAGQAAPLHF
D gene: TRBD2; J gene: TRBJ2-7; V gene: TRBV7-2; clone size: once; CDR3 DNA: TGTGCCAGCAGCCCGAGACTAGCAGCCGCCTACGAGCAGTACTTC; CDR3 protein: CASSPRLAAAYEQYF
D gene: TRBD2; J gene: TRBJ2-1; V gene: TRBV9; clone size: few; CDR3 DNA: TGTGCCAGCAGCTCAGGGACTAGCTCCTACAATGAGCAGTTCTTC; CDR3 protein: CASSSGTSSYNEQFF
D gene: TRBD2; J gene: TRBJ2-5; V gene: TRBV7-9; clone size: .; CDR3 DNA: TGTGCCAGCAGCTTAGGGCTAGCGGAACAAGAGACCCAGTACTTC; CDR3 protein: CASSLGLAEQETQYF
D gene: TRBD1; J gene: TRBJ2-5; V gene: TRBV30; clone size: .; CDR3 DNA: TGTGCCTGGAGTCCCGGGACAGTCCAAGAGACCCAGTACTTC; CDR3 protein: CAWSPGTVQETQYF
D gene: .; J gene: TRBJ1-1; V gene: TRBV28; clone size: .; CDR3 DNA: TGTGCCAGCAGGGCCGACAGGACTGAAGCTTTCTTT; CDR3 protein: CASRADRTEAFF
D gene: .; J gene: TRBJ2-7; V gene: TRBV11-2; clone size: few; CDR3 DNA: TGTGCCAGCAGCAATAGTCGGGGGTACTCCTACGAGCAGTACTTC; CDR3 protein: CASSNSRGYSYEQYF
D gene: TRBD2; J gene: TRBJ2-5; V gene: TRBV27; clone size: .; CDR3 DNA: TGTGCCAGCAGTTTATCCCCCCCGAGCGGGGGACGAGAGACCCAGTACTTC; CDR3 protein: CASSLSPPSGGRETQYF
D gene: .; J gene: TRBJ2-5; V gene: TRBV6-6; clone size: .; CDR3 DNA: TGTGCCAGCAAACGAAGGGGGGACAGCCAAGAGACCCAGTACTTC; CDR3 protein: CASKRRGDSQETQYF
D gene: TRBD2; J gene: TRBJ2-5; V gene: TRBV5-1; clone size: .; CDR3 DNA: TGCGCCAGCAGCTGGGGGACTAGCGAGGAGACCCAGTACTTC; CDR3 protein: CASSWGTSEETQYF
D gene: .; J gene: TRBJ2-7; V gene: TRBV10-1; clone size: .; CDR3 DNA: TGCGCCAGCAGGAGGAGGAGGGGCTACGAGCAGTACTTC; CDR3 protein: CASRRRRGYEQYF
D gene: .; J gene: TRBJ1-1; V gene: TRBV2; clone size: .; CDR3 DNA: TGTGCCAGCGAAAAGGACTTGAACACTGAAGCTTTCTTT; CDR3 protein: CASEKDLNTEAFF
D gene: TRBD2; J gene: TRBJ2-1; V gene: TRBV11-2; clone size: .; CDR3 DNA: TGTGCCAGCAGCTCTGTAGCGGGGGCCTACAATGAGCAGTTCTTC; CDR3 protein: CASSSVAGAYNEQFF
D gene: .; J gene: TRBJ2-7; V gene: TRBV14; clone size: .; CDR3 DNA: TGTGCCAGCAGCGTCCTACAGGGCTCCTACGAGCAGTACTTC; CDR3 protein: CASSVLQGSYEQYF
D gene: .; J gene: TRBJ1-6; V gene: TRBV11-2; clone size: .; CDR3 DNA: TGTGCCAGCAGCCTTAGTGGGGAGAATTCACCCCTCCACTTT; CDR3 protein: CASSLSGENSPLHF
D gene: .; J gene: TRBJ1-6; V gene: TRBV28; clone size: .; CDR3 DNA: TGTGCCAGCAGTTTAGGGAGGACCTATAATTCACCCCTCCACTTT; CDR3 protein: CASSLGRTYNSPLHF
D gene: .; J gene: TRBJ2-2; V gene: TRBV5-8; clone size: .; CDR3 DNA: TGTGCCAGCAGCTTAAGGCAGGTGAACACCGGGGAGCTGTTTTTT; CDR3 protein: CASSLRQVNTGELFF
D gene: .; J gene: TRBJ2-7; V gene: TRBV2; clone size: .; CDR3 DNA: TGTGCCAGGAGAAATTTAGTGACACAGGGCTACGAGCAGTACTTC; CDR3 protein: CARRNLVTQGYEQYF
D gene: .; J gene: TRBJ1-1; V gene: TRBV15; clone size: .; CDR3 DNA: TGTGCCACCAGCGGAGACAGTGAAGCTTTCTTT; CDR3 protein: CATSGDSEAFF
D gene: .; J gene: TRBJ1-1; V gene: TRBV6-5; clone size: .; CDR3 DNA: TGTGCCAGCAGTTACGGGGAGAGGACTGAAGCTTTCTTT; CDR3 protein: CASSYGERTEAFF
D gene: TRBD2; J gene: TRBJ2-1; V gene: TRBV4-1; clone size: .; CDR3 DNA: TGCGCCAGCAGCCCCCAGGGACTAGCGGGCCTCAATGAGCAGTTCTTC; CDR3 protein: CASSPQGLAGLNEQFF
D gene: TRBD1; J gene: TRBJ2-7; V gene: TRBV6-6; clone size: few; CDR3 DNA: TGTGCCAGCAGTTACGGGACAGCTTATCAGCAGTACTTC; CDR3 protein: CASSYGTAYQQYF
D gene: .; J gene: TRBJ1-2; V gene: TRBV4-1; clone size: once; CDR3 DNA: TGCGCCAGCAGCAAAACCGACAGCTATGGCTACACCTTC; CDR3 protein: CASSKTDSYGYTF
D gene: TRBD2; J gene: TRBJ2-1; V gene: TRBV28; clone size: .; CDR3 DNA: TGTGCCAGCACCTACTGGCGGGGGGGCACAGAGCAGTTCTTC; CDR3 protein: CASTYWRGGTEQFF
D gene: .; J gene: TRBJ2-7; V gene: TRBV7-8; clone size: .; CDR3 DNA: TGTGCCAGCAGCTCGAGCGTCGAGCAGTACTTC; CDR3 protein: CASSSSVEQYF